The 18 T cell receptor beta chains below come from one sample, sequenced in a study of CD8+CD57+ T cells in acquired aplastic anemia. Genomic DNA constituted the template upon which TCR beta VDJ and CDR3 profiling was performed. TCRdb used MiXCR to reprocess the reads, holding one entry per CDR3 protein. Here the sample spans around 140,000 distinct CDR3 sequences, 40% to 45% being singletons. The sample taken for sequencing was sorted CD4+, CD8+, or CD8+CD57+ T cells (not recorded which) from PBMCs. Every receptor here comes from a human donor in good health, serving as a control.

The chain couples TRBV11-2 to TRBJ2-5; 9 nucleotides agree with TRBD2. Germline lookup yields CDR1 SGHAT and CDR2 FQNNGV. V shed 2 bases, J shed 4 bases, and the junction held 8 bases outside the gene matches. The CDR3 consists of 16 residues. The CDR3 protein is CASSLSSGGFGETQYF. Here the CDR3 DNA reads TGTGCCAGCAGCTTAAGCAGCGGGGGGTTTGGAGAGACCCAGTACTTC.

Turning to this clonotype: This could be a read error, since a much larger clone is one nucleotide away. J is TRBJ1-6 and V is TRBV18; 7 bases align to TRBD1. Germline lookup yields CDR1 KGHSH and CDR2 LQKENI. The CDR3 consists of 14 residues. CDR3 sequence reads: CASSPRQGGSPLRF. CDR3 bases: TGTGCCAGCTCACCGCGACAGGGAGGATCACCCCTCCGCTTT.

This clonotype was picked up many times. The chain carries TRBV10-3 and TRBJ2-5; 9 bases line up with TRBD1. The V segment lost 5 bases and the J segment 4 bases; nucleotides outside the gene matches: 2. The CDR3 length is 13 residues. Germline loops: CDR1 ENHRY, CDR2 SYGVKD. CDR3 sequence: CAISKDRGETQYF. The CDR3 nucleotides read TGTGCCATCAGTAAGGACAGGGGAGAGACCCAGTACTTC.

In regard to this clonotype: Since a much larger clone is just one base distant, this may be a read error. This chain connects TRBV9 to TRBJ2-4; possibly TRBD1 or TRBD2 for D (5 bases each). Germline CDR1 SGDLS, CDR2 YYNGEE. Trimming pared 2 bases from V and 7 bases from J, leaving 19 bases between. The CDR3 runs to 16 residues. CDR3: CASSVGEGLTGNIQYF. The CDR3, as DNA: TGTGCCAGCAGCGTGGGGGAAGGGCTAACTGGTAACATTCAGTACTTC.

V and J are TRBV12-3 or TRBV12-4 and TRBJ2-3; the D is unclear. The CDR3 totals 14 residues. V was shortened by 6 bases and J by 13 bases, with 23 bases between the two germline ends. The CDR3 bases are TGTGCCAGCAGACCCCTCGGATCCTTTATAAACGAGTATTTT. This translates into CASRPLGSFINEYF.

The J gene is TRBJ2-1, the V gene TRBV2, with D tentatively TRBD2 (5 bases). CDR3 length: 14 amino acids. Germline CDR1 reads SNHLY; CDR2 reads FYNNEI. Deletions cut 2 bases from V and 6 bases from J, with 11 bases between. Here the CDR3 reads CASSEQDSGNEQFF. CDR3 nucleotide sequence: TGTGCCAGCAGTGAACAGGACTCTGGCAATGAGCAGTTCTTC.

V is TRBV30 and J is TRBJ2-1, with TRBD2 identical over 9 bases. Germline V CDR1 and CDR2: GTSNPN, SVGIG (reference sequence). V shed 3 bases and J 7 bases; nucleotides not matched to a gene: 13. The CDR3 is 16 residues long. This chain's CDR3 is CAWRVWVAGAGNEQFF. Written as DNA, the CDR3 is TGTGCCTGGAGAGTCTGGGTAGCGGGAGCAGGGAATGAGCAGTTCTTC.

The chain links TRBV19 to TRBJ2-5, with 13 bases lining up with TRBD2. Germline V gives CDR1 LNHDA, CDR2 SQIVND (reference sequence). V trimming: 5 bases; J trimming: 5 bases; junction bases outside the gene matches: 5. The CDR3 loop spans 15 amino acids. The CDR3 DNA sequence: TGTGCCAGTAGTGGGGGACTAGCGGGGCGGGAGACCCAGTACTTC. It encodes CASSGGLAGRETQYF.

This chain joins TRBV2 and TRBJ1-5; D is unclear. The CDR3 is 13 residues long. The V end lost 7 bases, the J end lost 0 bases, and 7 bases lay between the germline ends. CDR1 and CDR2 (germline): SNHLY, FYNNEI. The CDR3 DNA follows: TGTGCCAGCATGAGGGATAGCAATCAGCCCCAGCATTTT. Its translation is CASMRDSNQPQHF.

As to this clonotype: The junction departs from the called germline gene at one end, perhaps through a read error. The V call is TRBV6-1, the J call TRBJ2-4, with 9 nucleotides matching TRBD2. Germline V gene data show CDR1 as MNHNS and CDR2 as SASEGT. The CDR3 length is 16 residues. The DNA of the CDR3 is TGTGCCAGCAAAATGGCGGGAGGGATAGCCAATAACATTCAGTACTTC. This translates into CASKMAGGIANNIQYF.

Ten or more counts support this clonotype. The V gene is TRBV15, the J gene TRBJ2-7; tentatively, D is TRBD1 or TRBD2 (5 bases each). V lost 1 base, J lost 1 base, and 8 bases lay in between. Germline CDR1 reads LNHNV; CDR2 reads YYDKDF (reference sequence). The CDR3 runs to 14 residues. CDR3 loop: CATSRGGVSYEQYF. CDR3 sequence (DNA): TGTGCCACCAGCAGAGGAGGGGTATCCTACGAGCAGTACTTC.

As to this clonotype: This may stem from a read error, because a much larger clone lies one nucleotide away. The CDR3 does not end in the conserved phenylalanine or tryptophan, so this is likely a read error. This rearrangement joins TRBV6-1 to TRBJ1-2; 7 bases line up with TRBD1. V lost 6 bases and J lost 2; bases outside the gene matches: 6. CDR3 size: 14 residues. Germline V gives CDR1 MNHNS, CDR2 SASEGT. CDR3 bases: TGTGCCAGCAGACTCAGGGGGAGAAACTATGGCTACACCCTC. It specifies CASRLRGRNYGYTL.

The sample holds many counts of this clonotype. V and J are TRBV7-6 and TRBJ2-1; tentative D call: TRBD1 (6 bases). With 5 bases removed from V and 5 bases from J, the gap between germline ends came to 16 bases. The CDR3 length is 15 residues. Germline CDR1 SGHVS, CDR2 FNYEAQ. CDR3 DNA sequence: TGTGCCAGCAGCCGTCACAGGGATCTGCACAATGAGCAGTTCTTC. Translated, it gives CASSRHRDLHNEQFF.

V usage is TRBV24-1 and J usage is TRBJ1-5, with D unclear. The ends were cut back, 6 bases at V and 7 bases at J, with 15 bases in the middle. This CDR3 has 14 residues. Germline CDR1 is KGHDR and CDR2 is SFDVKD. The CDR3: CATSSITAQQPQHF. The DNA for the CDR3 is TGTGCCACCAGTAGTATTACAGCACAACAGCCCCAGCATTTT.

This chain links TRBV30 with TRBJ1-1; TRBD1 matches at 7 bases. This CDR3 has 14 amino acids. Unmatched junction bases numbered 16, after V lost 4 bases and J lost 11 bases. Germline CDR1 is GTSNPN and CDR2 is SVGIG (reference sequence). This CDR3 is CAWKGGYRKASAFF. As DNA, the CDR3 is TGTGCCTGGAAAGGGGGCTATAGGAAAGCTTCGGCTTTCTTT.

This clonotype showed up many times. As DNA, the CDR3 is TGTGCCAGCAGCTATCAGGGGGTCAACAATGAGCAGTTCTTC. Translating gives CASSYQGVNNEQFF. The chain recombines TRBV5-5 with TRBJ2-1; 7 nucleotides line up with TRBD1. The germline V gene encodes CDR1 SGHKS and CDR2 YYEKEE (reference sequence). This CDR3 is 14 amino acids long. Losses at the gene ends were 3 bases for V and 5 bases for J; bases not matched to a gene: 5.

This chain uses TRBV7-9 with TRBJ2-5; D is unresolved. The germline V gene has CDR1 SEHNR and CDR2 FQNEAQ (reference sequence). The CDR3 loop spans 12 amino acids. Trimming left V 5 bases short and J 4 bases short, with 8 bases between. CDR3 bases: TGTGCCAGCAGCAACCAGAGAGAGACCCAGTACTTC. This gives the protein CASSNQRETQYF.

Only a few counts were recorded for this clonotype. The chain recombines TRBV5-1 with TRBJ1-1; no reliable D call. The germline V gene encodes CDR1 SGHRS and CDR2 YFSETQ. CDR3 size: 13 residues. V dropped 4 bases and J dropped 3 bases, with 10 bases sitting between them. CDR3 nucleotides: TGCGCCAGCAGCCCTGCACGTGACACTGAAGCTTTCTTT. Its protein is CASSPARDTEAFF.